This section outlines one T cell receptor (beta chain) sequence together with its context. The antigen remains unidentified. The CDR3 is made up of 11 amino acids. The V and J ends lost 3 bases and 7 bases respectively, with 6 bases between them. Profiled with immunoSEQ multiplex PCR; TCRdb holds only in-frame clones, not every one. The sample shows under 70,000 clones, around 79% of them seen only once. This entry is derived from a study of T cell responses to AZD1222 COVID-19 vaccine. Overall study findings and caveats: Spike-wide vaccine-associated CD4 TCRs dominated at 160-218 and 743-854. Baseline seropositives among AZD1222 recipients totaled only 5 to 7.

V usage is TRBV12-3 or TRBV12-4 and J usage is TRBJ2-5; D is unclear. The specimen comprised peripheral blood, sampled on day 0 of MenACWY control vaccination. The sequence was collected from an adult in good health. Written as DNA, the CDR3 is TGTGCCAGCAGTTTGGAAGGGACCCAGTACTTC. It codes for CASSLEGTQYF.